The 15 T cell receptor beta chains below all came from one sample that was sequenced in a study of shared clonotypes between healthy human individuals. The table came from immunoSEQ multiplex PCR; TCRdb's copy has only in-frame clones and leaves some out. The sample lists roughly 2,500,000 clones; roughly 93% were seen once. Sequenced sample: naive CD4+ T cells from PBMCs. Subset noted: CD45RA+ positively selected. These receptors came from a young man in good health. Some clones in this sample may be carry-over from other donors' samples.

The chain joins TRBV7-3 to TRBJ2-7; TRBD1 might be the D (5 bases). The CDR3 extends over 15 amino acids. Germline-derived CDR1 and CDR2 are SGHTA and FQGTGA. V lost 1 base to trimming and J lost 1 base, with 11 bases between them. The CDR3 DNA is TGTGCCAGCAGCTTAAGGGTCAGGGCTTCCTACGAGCAGTACTTC. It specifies CASSLRVRASYEQYF.

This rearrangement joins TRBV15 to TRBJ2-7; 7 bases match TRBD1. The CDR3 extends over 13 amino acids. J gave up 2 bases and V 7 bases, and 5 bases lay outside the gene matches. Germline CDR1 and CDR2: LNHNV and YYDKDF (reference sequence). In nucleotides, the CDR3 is TGTGCCACCAAGGGGGCGGGCCCCTACGAGCAGTACTTC. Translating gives CATKGAGPYEQYF.

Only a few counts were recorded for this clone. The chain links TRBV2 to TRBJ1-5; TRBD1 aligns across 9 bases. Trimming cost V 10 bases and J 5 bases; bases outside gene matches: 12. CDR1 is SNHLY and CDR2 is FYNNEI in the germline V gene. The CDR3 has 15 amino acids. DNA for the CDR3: TGTGCCACCCGGAAGAGACAGGGGGTGGATCAGCCCCAGCATTTT. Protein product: CATRKRQGVDQPQHF.

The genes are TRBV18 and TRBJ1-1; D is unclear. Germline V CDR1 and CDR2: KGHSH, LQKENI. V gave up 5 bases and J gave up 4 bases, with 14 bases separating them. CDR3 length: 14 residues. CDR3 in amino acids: CASSSNPASTEAFF. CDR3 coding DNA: TGTGCCAGCTCATCTAACCCAGCGAGCACTGAAGCTTTCTTT.

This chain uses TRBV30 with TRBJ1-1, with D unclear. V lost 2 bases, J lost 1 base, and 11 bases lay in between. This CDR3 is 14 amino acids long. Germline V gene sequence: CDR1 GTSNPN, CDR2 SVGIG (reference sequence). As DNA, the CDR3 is TGTGCCTGGAGTCCGTTCGAAGGGAACACTGAAGCTTTCTTT. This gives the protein CAWSPFEGNTEAFF.

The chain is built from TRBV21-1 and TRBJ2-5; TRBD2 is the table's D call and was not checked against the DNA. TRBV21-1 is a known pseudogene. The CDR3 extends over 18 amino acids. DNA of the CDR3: TGTGCCAGCAGCAAAGGGGAGGGGTACCCATCCCCGAAAGAGACCCAGTACTTC. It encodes CASSKGEGYPSPKETQYF.

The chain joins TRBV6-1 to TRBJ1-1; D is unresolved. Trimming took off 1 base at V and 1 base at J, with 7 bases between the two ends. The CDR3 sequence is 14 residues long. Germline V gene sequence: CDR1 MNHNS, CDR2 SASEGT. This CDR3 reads CASSEVVRNTEAFF. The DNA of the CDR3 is TGTGCCAGCAGTGAAGTAGTCAGGAACACTGAAGCTTTCTTT.

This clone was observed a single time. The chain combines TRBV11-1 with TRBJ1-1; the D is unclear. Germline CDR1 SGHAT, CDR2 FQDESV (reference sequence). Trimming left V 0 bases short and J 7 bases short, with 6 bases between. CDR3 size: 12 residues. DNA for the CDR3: TGTGCCAGCAGCTTAGCGAACGGTGAAGCTTTCTTT. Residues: CASSLANGEAFF.

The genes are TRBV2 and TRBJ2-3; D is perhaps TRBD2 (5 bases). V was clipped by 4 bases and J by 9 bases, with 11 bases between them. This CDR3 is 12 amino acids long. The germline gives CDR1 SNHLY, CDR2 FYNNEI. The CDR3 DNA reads TGTGCCAGCAGTGCGGGGTCGGGCACGCAGTATTTT. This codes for CASSAGSGTQYF.

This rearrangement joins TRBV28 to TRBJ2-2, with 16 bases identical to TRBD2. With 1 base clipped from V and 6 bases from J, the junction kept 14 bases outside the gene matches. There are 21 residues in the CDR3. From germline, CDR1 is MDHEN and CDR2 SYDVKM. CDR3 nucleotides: TGTGCCAGCAGTTTATCCCTCAAGACCGGGACTAGCGGGAGGGGTGCCGGGGAGCTGTTTTTT. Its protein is CASSLSLKTGTSGRGAGELFF.

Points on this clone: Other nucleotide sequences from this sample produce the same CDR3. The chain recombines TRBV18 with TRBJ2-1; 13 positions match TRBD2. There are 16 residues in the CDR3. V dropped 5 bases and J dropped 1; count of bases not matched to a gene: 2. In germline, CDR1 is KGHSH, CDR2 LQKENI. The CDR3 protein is CASSSGLAGSYNEQFF. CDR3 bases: TGTGCCAGCTCATCGGGACTAGCGGGATCCTACAATGAGCAGTTCTTC.

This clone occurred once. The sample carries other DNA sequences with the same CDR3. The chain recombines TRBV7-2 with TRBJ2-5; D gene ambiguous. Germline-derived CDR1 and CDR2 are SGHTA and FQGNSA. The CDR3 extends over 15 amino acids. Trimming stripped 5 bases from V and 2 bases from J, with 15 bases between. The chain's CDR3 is CASSLLGQVQETQYF. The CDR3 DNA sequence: TGTGCCAGCAGCCTCCTGGGTCAGGTTCAAGAGACCCAGTACTTC.

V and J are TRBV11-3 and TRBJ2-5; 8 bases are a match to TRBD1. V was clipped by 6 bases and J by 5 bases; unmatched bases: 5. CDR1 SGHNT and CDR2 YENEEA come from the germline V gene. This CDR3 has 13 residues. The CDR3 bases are TGTGCCAGCAGTCCAGGGGGCTTGGAGACCCAGTACTTC. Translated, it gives CASSPGGLETQYF. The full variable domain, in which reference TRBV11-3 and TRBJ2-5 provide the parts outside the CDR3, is EAGVVQSPRYKIIEKKQPVAFWCNPISGHNTLYWYLQNLGQGPELLIRYENEEAVDDSQLPKDRFSAERLKGVDSTLKIQPAELGDSAVYLCASSPGGLETQYFGPGTRLLVL.

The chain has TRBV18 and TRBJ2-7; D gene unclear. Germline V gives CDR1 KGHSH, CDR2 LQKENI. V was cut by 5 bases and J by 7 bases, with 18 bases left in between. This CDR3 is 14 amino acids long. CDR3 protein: CASSNAGDQVEQYF. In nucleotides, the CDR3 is TGTGCCAGCTCAAATGCAGGTGACCAGGTGGAGCAGTACTTC.

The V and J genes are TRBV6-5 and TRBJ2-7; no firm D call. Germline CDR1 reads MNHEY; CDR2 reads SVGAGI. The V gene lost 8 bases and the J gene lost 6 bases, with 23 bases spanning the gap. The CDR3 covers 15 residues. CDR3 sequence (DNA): TGTGCCAGCGGAAAGCCGCCCTTCGGGTCTGGCGAGCAGTACTTC. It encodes CASGKPPFGSGEQYF.